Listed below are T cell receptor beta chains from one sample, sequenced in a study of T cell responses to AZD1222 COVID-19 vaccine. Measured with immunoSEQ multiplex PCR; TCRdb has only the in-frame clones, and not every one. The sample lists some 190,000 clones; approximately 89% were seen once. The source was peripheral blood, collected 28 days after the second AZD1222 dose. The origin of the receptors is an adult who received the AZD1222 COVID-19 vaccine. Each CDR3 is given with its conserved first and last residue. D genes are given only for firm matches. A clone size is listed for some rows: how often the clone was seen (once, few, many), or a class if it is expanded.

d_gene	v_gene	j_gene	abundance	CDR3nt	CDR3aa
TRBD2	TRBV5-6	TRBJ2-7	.	TGTGCCAGCAGCTTTAGGGCGGGGGGATTGTACGAGCAGTACTTC	CASSFRAGGLYEQYF
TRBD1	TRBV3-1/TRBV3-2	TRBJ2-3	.	TGTGCCAGCAGCCAATCGGGACAGGGTAGGACGCAGTATTTT	CASSQSGQGRTQYF
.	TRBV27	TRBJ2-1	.	TGTGCCAGCAGTCTCCAAGGATCCTACAATGAGCAGTTCTTC	CASSLQGSYNEQFF
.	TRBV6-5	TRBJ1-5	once	TGTGCCAGCAGTTACAACCGGCAGGGCGGGCAGCCCCAGCATTTT	CASSYNRQGGQPQHF
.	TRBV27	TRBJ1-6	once	TGTGCCAGCAGTGCCCGCGGGCTGGGGAATTCACCCCTCCACTTT	CASSARGLGNSPLHF
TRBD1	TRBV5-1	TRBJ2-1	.	TGCGCCAGCAGCTTGGGACAGGGTTACAATGAGCAGTTCTTC	CASSLGQGYNEQFF
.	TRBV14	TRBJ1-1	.	TGTGCCAGCAGCCAGCACAGTAGGATGAACACTGAAGCTTTCTTT	CASSQHSRMNTEAFF
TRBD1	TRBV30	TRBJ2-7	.	TGTGCCTGGAAAAGGGACAGGGGGTTGGGGGAGCAGTACTTC	CAWKRDRGLGEQYF
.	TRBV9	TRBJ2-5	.	TGTGCCAGCAGCGTCAGGACTTCGGGCGAGACCCAGTACTTC	CASSVRTSGETQYF
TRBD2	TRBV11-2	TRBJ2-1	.	TGTGCCAGCAGCTACGGGACTAGCGCGGGGGAGCAGTTCTTC	CASSYGTSAGEQFF
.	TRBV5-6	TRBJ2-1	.	TGTGCCAGCAGCTCCCCAACACGGAAGATTCGCAATGAGCAGTTCTTC	CASSSPTRKIRNEQFF
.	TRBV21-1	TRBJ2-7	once	TGTGCCAGCAGCTTATACCGGGACAGGGTCCACGAGCAGTACTTC	CASSLYRDRVHEQYF
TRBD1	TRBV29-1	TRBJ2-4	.	TGCAGCGTTGAGGGGACAGTAAAAAACATTCAGTACTTC	CSVEGTVKNIQYF
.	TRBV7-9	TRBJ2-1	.	TGTGCCAGCAGCTTAGCGGTTGCAGGGGAGCAGTTCTTC	CASSLAVAGEQFF
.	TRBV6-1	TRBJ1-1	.	TGTGCCAGCAGTGAGCAGAGAACTGAAGCTTTCTTT	CASSEQRTEAFF
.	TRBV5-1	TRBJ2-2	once	TGCGCCAGCAGCTTGGTTGGTCAGGGAAGTGGCACCGGGGAGCTGTTTTTT	CASSLVGQGSGTGELFF
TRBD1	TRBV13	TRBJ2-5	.	TGTGCCAGCAGCTGGGGACAGGGGATTCAAGAGACCCAGTACTTC	CASSWGQGIQETQYF
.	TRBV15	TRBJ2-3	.	TGTGCCACCAGCGTAAGGGGTGGCACAGATACGCAGTATTTT	CATSVRGGTDTQYF
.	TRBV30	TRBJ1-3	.	TGTGCCTTCCACTATAGTGGAAACACCATATATTTT	CAFHYSGNTIYF
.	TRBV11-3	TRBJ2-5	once	TGTGCCAGCAGCTCGGACAGGAGGGGGACCCAGTACTTC	CASSSDRRGTQYF
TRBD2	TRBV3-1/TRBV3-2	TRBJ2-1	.	TGTGCCAGCAGCCAGTGGACTAGCGGGAGTAATGAGCAGTTCTTC	CASSQWTSGSNEQFF
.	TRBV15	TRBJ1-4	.	TGTGCCACCAGCAGAGATAACGGTAATGAAAAACTGTTTTTT	CATSRDNGNEKLFF
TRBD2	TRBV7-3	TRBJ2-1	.	TGTGCCAGCAGCCGCCGGGAGGCGGGCAATGAGCAGTTCTTC	CASSRREAGNEQFF
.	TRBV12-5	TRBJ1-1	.	TGTGCTAGTGGTTTGGATGGGCCCTTCACTGAAGCTTTCTTT	CASGLDGPFTEAFF
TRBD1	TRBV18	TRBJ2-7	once	TGTGCCAGCTCACCGGACAGGGGGAGCTCCTACGAGCAGTACTTC	CASSPDRGSSYEQYF
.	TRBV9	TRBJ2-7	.	TGTGCCAGCAGCGTAGAGGCGACAGCCTACGAGCAGTACTTC	CASSVEATAYEQYF
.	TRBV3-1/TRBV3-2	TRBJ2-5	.	TGTGCCAGCAGCCTACAGGGCCAAGAGACCCAGTACTTC	CASSLQGQETQYF
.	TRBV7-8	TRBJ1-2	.	TGTGCCAGCAGCCCCCGGGACGCGATGCTCAGTGGCTACACCTTC	CASSPRDAMLSGYTF
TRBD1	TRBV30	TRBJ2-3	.	TGTGCCTGGAGTGGGGGGACAGGGGTCACAGATACGCAGTATTTT	CAWSGGTGVTDTQYF
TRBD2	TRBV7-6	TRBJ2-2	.	TGTGCCAGCAGCCACCTAGCGGGGGCCATCACCGGGGAGCTGTTTTTT	CASSHLAGAITGELFF
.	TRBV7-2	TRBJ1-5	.	TGTGCCAGCAGCTTAATGGTAGGGAATAATCAGCCCCAGCATTTT	CASSLMVGNNQPQHF
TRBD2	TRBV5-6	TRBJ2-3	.	TGTGCCAGCAGCTACTGGGTCGGGACTAGACAAACAGATACGCAGTATTTT	CASSYWVGTRQTDTQYF
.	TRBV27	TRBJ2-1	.	TGTGCCAGCAGTGTAGTCTTAGGTTCCTACAATGAGCAGTTCTTC	CASSVVLGSYNEQFF
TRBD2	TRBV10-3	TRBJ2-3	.	TGTGCCATCAGCAAACTAGCGGGAGGGCCTACAGATACGCAGTATTTT	CAISKLAGGPTDTQYF
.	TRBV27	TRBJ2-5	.	TGTGCCAGCAGTCCCCTGCGACAGGAAATCGAGACCCAGTACTTC	CASSPLRQEIETQYF
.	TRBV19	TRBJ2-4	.	TGTGCCAGTAGTCTTGCCGCCAAAAACATTCAGTACTTC	CASSLAAKNIQYF
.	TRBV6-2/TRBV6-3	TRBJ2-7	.	TGTGCCAGCAGTTACGATCGTTCTTTGGAGTACTTC	CASSYDRSLEYF
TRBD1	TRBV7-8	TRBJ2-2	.	TGTGCCAGCAGCATAGAGGACAGGGGGCGCGGCGGGGAGCTGTTTTTT	CASSIEDRGRGGELFF
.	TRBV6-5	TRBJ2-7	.	TGTGCCAGCAGTTACCATGACTCGGGCGACGAGCAGTACTTC	CASSYHDSGDEQYF
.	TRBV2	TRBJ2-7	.	TGTGCCAGCAGAGACTTTAGCGTTTCCTACGAGCAGTACTTC	CASRDFSVSYEQYF
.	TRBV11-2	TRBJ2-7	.	TGTGCCAGCAGCCGAGGAGGGGTCTTCTACGAGCAGTACTTC	CASSRGGVFYEQYF